A single sample is the source of the 3 T cell receptor beta chains below, sequenced in a study of beta chain features in type 1 diabetes. Since all of the isolated RNA was reverse transcribed, expressed TCRB transcripts were what got sequenced. Generated by immunoSEQ multiplex PCR, the TCRdb table keeps only in-frame clones and is missing some. The sample consists of 300,000 to 350,000 clones, 15% to 20% of them appearing once. Sequenced material: naive CD4+ T cells from blood. The receptors were gathered from a woman under 30 in good health.

About this clone itself: The junction differs from germline at one of its ends, possibly a read error. The chain combines TRBV7-7 with TRBJ2-3, with 8 bases aligning to TRBD1. This CDR3 has 16 amino acids. In germline, CDR1 is SSHAT, CDR2 FNYEAQ (reference sequence). DNA for the CDR3: TGTGCTAGCACCGAAAATACTCAGGGGGCATCGGATACGCAGTATTTT. Protein sequence: CASTENTQGASDTQYF.

This clone was detected only a few times. As DNA, the CDR3 is TGTGCCAGCAGCGCTTCGGACACCTTCTCCTACGAGCAGTACTTC. Translation: CASSASDTFSYEQYF. The chain links TRBV9 to TRBJ2-7, with D possibly being TRBD1 (5 bases). Trimming shortened V by 3 bases and J by 0 bases, and 13 bases separated the two germline ends. Per germline, CDR1 SGDLS and CDR2 YYNGEE. The CDR3 runs 15 residues.

The gene calls are TRBV5-6 and TRBJ2-7, with TRBD1 as a possible D gene (6 bases). The CDR3 has 14 amino acids. V gave up 0 bases and J gave up 6 bases, with 13 bases separating them. Germline V CDR1 and CDR2: SGHDT, YYEEEE. The CDR3, as DNA: TGTGCCAGCAGCTTGGAACAGGGAATCGGCGAGCAGTACTTC. Protein product: CASSLEQGIGEQYF. Supplemented by reference TRBV5-6 and TRBJ2-7, the full variable domain reads DAGVTQSPTHLIKTRGQQVTLRCSPKSGHDTVSWYQQALGQGPQFIFQYYEEEERQRGNFPDRFSGHQFPNYSSELNVNALLLGDSALYLCASSLEQGIGEQYFGPGTRLTVT.